This T cell receptor beta chain originates from a study of cytomegalovirus exposure and HLA in healthy donors. Turning to this clone: Its antigen is still unknown.

Study-wide results and limits: Cytomegalovirus association was listed for around 170 TCR beta chains. The classifier, whose performance was assessed in both the original and validation cohorts, reportedly diagnosed cytomegalovirus status with high specificity and sensitivity.

Generated by immunoSEQ multiplex PCR, the TCRdb table keeps only in-frame clones and is missing some. The sample yields approximately 300,000 clones, about nine tenths seen once. The clonotype originates from a woman aged 25 to 39 in good health and CMV-seropositive. Sequenced: PBMCs.

CDR3 in amino acids: CAWKSTGVFWTDTQYF. CDR3 sequence (DNA): TGTGCCTGGAAATCAACAGGGGTTTTTTGGACAGATACGCAGTATTTT. The V call is TRBV30, the J call TRBJ2-3; 7 bases fit TRBD1. Germline V lookup: CDR1 GTSNPN, CDR2 SVGIG (reference sequence). V shed 4 bases and J 3 bases; nucleotides not matched to a gene: 13. There are 16 residues in the CDR3.